The subject of this entry is one T cell receptor (beta chain). The sample is drawn from a study of regulatory T cells in long-lasting Graves disease. Across the study: For a period under 3 months, newly diagnosed Graves' patients had taken antithyroid drugs.

Time point: newly diagnosed GD, antithyroid drugs for less than 3 months. Preparation of the TCR library used RNA extracted from PBMCs. Under American Thyroid Association guidelines, Graves' disease was diagnosed. Patients were from an endocrinology department in Xi'an, China. Assembly of TCR beta libraries relied on iRepertoire HTBI primers together with Arm-PCR of CDR3 regions. From the multiplex PCR reads, TCRdb called clonotypes with MiXCR, one entry per CDR3 protein. The data hold 400,000 to 500,000 distinct CDR3 sequences, with 14% observed a single time. Germline V gene lookup returns CDR1 MGHDK and CDR2 SYGVNS. V gave up 5 bases and J gave up 7 bases, with 24 bases separating them. The CDR3 contains 17 residues. These data were also filed under a second study, of T cells in Graves' hyperthyroidism and ophthalmopathy. That work adds: Among thyroid clonotypes expanded above 0.001, most also appeared in blood.

The V call is TRBV25-1, the J call TRBJ2-1; a possible D gene is TRBD2 (6 bases). This TCR derives from a woman aged 45-60 years with Graves disease. The starting material was peripheral blood mononuclear cells (PBMCs), obtained at new diagnosis, from a patient treated with antithyroid drugs. CDR3 bases: TGTGCCAGCAGTAAACACGGCGGGATTCCCGACGGGAATGAGCAGTTCTTC. It codes for CASSKHGGIPDGNEQFF. Variable domain in full (rest from reference TRBV25-1 and TRBJ2-1): EADIYQTPRYLVIGTGKKITLECSQTMGHDKMYWYQQDPGMELHLIHYSYGVNSTEKGDLSSESTVSRIRTEHFPLTLESARPSHTSQYLCASSKHGGIPDGNEQFFGPGTRLTVL.